A selection of T cell receptor beta chains follows, all from one sample in a study of blood T cell repertoires in COVID-19. The method was immunoSEQ multiplex PCR; TCRdb's version includes in-frame clones alone and lacks a portion of them. Of tens of thousands of clones in the sample, 70% to 90% were seen once. Sequenced: peripheral blood. Receptors were obtained from a man over 45 with active COVID-19. Both conserved end residues are part of each CDR3. D genes are given only for firm matches. Some rows have no size entry. The others give once, few or many, or a class for an expanded clone.

clone size: NA
V gene: TRBV28
J gene: TRBJ2-5
D gene: TRBD2
CDR3 DNA: TGTGCCACCGGGGCTGGCGGGAGAGAGCGGGAGACCCAGTACTTC
CDR3 protein: CATGAGGRERETQYF

clone size: NA
V gene: TRBV27
J gene: TRBJ1-6
D gene: TRBD1
CDR3 DNA: TGTGCCAGCAGTTCCGGACAGGCGGTTAATTCACCCCTCCACTTT
CDR3 protein: CASSSGQAVNSPLHF

clone size: NA
V gene: TRBV7-2
J gene: TRBJ2-3
D gene: TRBD2
CDR3 DNA: TGTGCCAGCAGCTTTAGAGCGGGAGGCCCGGGGAGTACGCAGTATTTT
CDR3 protein: CASSFRAGGPGSTQYF

clone size: NA
V gene: TRBV29-1
J gene: TRBJ1-2
D gene: TRBD1
CDR3 DNA: TGCAGCGCCTACGACTATACAGGGGGCCTAAGGTATGGCTACACCTTC
CDR3 protein: CSAYDYTGGLRYGYTF

clone size: NA
V gene: TRBV5-5
J gene: TRBJ2-7
D gene: NA
CDR3 DNA: TGTGCCAGCAGCTTACGTCCCATCCGGGACGAGCAGTACTTC
CDR3 protein: CASSLRPIRDEQYF

clone size: NA
V gene: TRBV7-2
J gene: TRBJ1-6
D gene: TRBD1
CDR3 DNA: TGTGCCAGCAGCACCGGGACAGGGTACTCGGCCCTCCACTTT
CDR3 protein: CASSTGTGYSALHF

clone size: NA
V gene: TRBV7-6
J gene: TRBJ2-7
D gene: TRBD2
CDR3 DNA: TGTGCCAGCAGCTTAGCGGGGGGACTAGCGACTCCCCCTTCATTATACGAGCAGTACTTC
CDR3 protein: CASSLAGGLATPPSLYEQYF

clone size: NA
V gene: TRBV9
J gene: TRBJ2-3
D gene: NA
CDR3 DNA: TGTGCCAGCAGCGTACAAGGGGCTTTAGCAGATACGCAGTATTTT
CDR3 protein: CASSVQGALADTQYF

clone size: NA
V gene: TRBV7-8
J gene: TRBJ2-5
D gene: NA
CDR3 DNA: TGTGCCAGCAGCTTAGTAGGGCCGGGAACAGAGACCCAGTACTTC
CDR3 protein: CASSLVGPGTETQYF

clone size: NA
V gene: TRBV4-1
J gene: TRBJ1-5
D gene: TRBD1
CDR3 DNA: TGCGCCAGCAGCCGAGAATCAGGGGGATCTCAGCCCCAGCATTTT
CDR3 protein: CASSRESGGSQPQHF

clone size: NA
V gene: TRBV3-1/TRBV3-2
J gene: TRBJ2-7
D gene: NA
CDR3 DNA: TGTGCCAGCAGCCAAGTAGCTGGAAACGGCGAGCAGTACTTC
CDR3 protein: CASSQVAGNGEQYF

clone size: NA
V gene: TRBV6-2/TRBV6-3
J gene: TRBJ2-5
D gene: NA
CDR3 DNA: TGTGCCAGCAGTAGGGGATTGGGAGAGACCCAGTACTTC
CDR3 protein: CASSRGLGETQYF

clone size: NA
V gene: TRBV4-3
J gene: TRBJ2-1
D gene: NA
CDR3 DNA: TGCGCCAGCAGCCAAGAGCTCTACAGGGAGCAGTTCTTC
CDR3 protein: CASSQELYREQFF

clone size: once
V gene: TRBV29-1
J gene: TRBJ2-3
D gene: NA
CDR3 DNA: TGCAGCGGGACAGAGGGCACAGATACGCAGTATTTT
CDR3 protein: CSGTEGTDTQYF

clone size: NA
V gene: TRBV28
J gene: TRBJ2-3
D gene: NA
CDR3 DNA: TGTGCCAGCACCCGTCGAGGACACACAGATACGCAGTATTTT
CDR3 protein: CASTRRGHTDTQYF

clone size: NA
V gene: TRBV11-3
J gene: TRBJ1-1
D gene: TRBD1
CDR3 DNA: TGTGCCAGCAGCTTAGGACCGGGACAGGGCTTTGAAGCTTTCTTT
CDR3 protein: CASSLGPGQGFEAFF

clone size: NA
V gene: TRBV7-9
J gene: TRBJ1-6
D gene: NA
CDR3 DNA: TGTGCCAGCAGCTCTTGGGCAGGGGCTCATTCACCCCTCCACTTT
CDR3 protein: CASSSWAGAHSPLHF

clone size: once
V gene: TRBV27
J gene: TRBJ2-3
D gene: TRBD2
CDR3 DNA: TGTGCCAGGTCGATAGGGGGGGGGTCTAGCGGGAGGTCCACAGATACGCAGTATTTT
CDR3 protein: CARSIGGGSSGRSTDTQYF

clone size: NA
V gene: TRBV25-1
J gene: TRBJ2-7
D gene: NA
CDR3 DNA: TGTGCCAGCAGTGAAGACTCGACCTACGAGCAGTACTTC
CDR3 protein: CASSEDSTYEQYF

clone size: NA
V gene: TRBV7-6
J gene: TRBJ2-7
D gene: NA
CDR3 DNA: TGTGCCAGCAGCCCCGACTTAACGGGCGAGCAGTACTTC
CDR3 protein: CASSPDLTGEQYF

clone size: NA
V gene: TRBV10-3
J gene: TRBJ1-2
D gene: TRBD1
CDR3 DNA: TGTGCCATCAGTGATTCCAGGGGGAACTATGGCTACACCTTC
CDR3 protein: CAISDSRGNYGYTF

clone size: NA
V gene: TRBV9
J gene: TRBJ1-2
D gene: NA
CDR3 DNA: TGTGCCAGCAGCGTAGGCAGGGCGAACTATGGCTACACCTTC
CDR3 protein: CASSVGRANYGYTF

clone size: NA
V gene: TRBV2
J gene: TRBJ1-2
D gene: TRBD1
CDR3 DNA: TGTGCCAGCAGTGAATGGGACAGGGTGGCGATGCGGGATGGCTACACCTTC
CDR3 protein: CASSEWDRVAMRDGYTF

clone size: NA
V gene: TRBV7-2
J gene: TRBJ2-3
D gene: TRBD2
CDR3 DNA: TGTGCCAGCAGCCAAGGGACTAGCGGGAGGGGTCCTCGGGATACGCAGTATTTT
CDR3 protein: CASSQGTSGRGPRDTQYF

clone size: few
V gene: TRBV30
J gene: TRBJ2-7
D gene: TRBD1
CDR3 DNA: TGTGCCTGGAGTGACAGGGGTTACGAGCAGTACTTC
CDR3 protein: CAWSDRGYEQYF

clone size: NA
V gene: TRBV10-3
J gene: TRBJ1-5
D gene: NA
CDR3 DNA: TGTGCCACCGCATTGGGGGGGGCAGGTCAGCCCCAGCATTTT
CDR3 protein: CATALGGAGQPQHF

clone size: NA
V gene: TRBV5-1
J gene: TRBJ2-1
D gene: TRBD2
CDR3 DNA: TGCGCCAGCAGCCCCTCCCCAGCGGGAGACAATGAGCAGTTCTTC
CDR3 protein: CASSPSPAGDNEQFF

clone size: NA
V gene: TRBV7-2
J gene: TRBJ2-3
D gene: NA
CDR3 DNA: TGTGCCAGCAGCTTACCCGGGTCTAGCGGCACAGATACGCAGTATTTT
CDR3 protein: CASSLPGSSGTDTQYF

clone size: NA
V gene: TRBV5-1
J gene: TRBJ1-5
D gene: NA
CDR3 DNA: TGCGCCAGCAGCTTAGGAGGTGTAGGTCAGCCCCAGCATTTT
CDR3 protein: CASSLGGVGQPQHF

clone size: few
V gene: TRBV7-9
J gene: TRBJ2-5
D gene: NA
CDR3 DNA: TGTGCCAGCAGCTTACAGGGTTTTGCGACCCAGTACTTC
CDR3 protein: CASSLQGFATQYF

clone size: NA
V gene: TRBV4-2
J gene: TRBJ2-5
D gene: TRBD1
CDR3 DNA: TGTGCCAGCAGCCGACCGGGACAGGATCGACAAGAGACCCAGTACTTC
CDR3 protein: CASSRPGQDRQETQYF

clone size: NA
V gene: TRBV6-1
J gene: TRBJ2-6
D gene: TRBD1
CDR3 DNA: TGTGCCAGCAGTGCCCCCGACAGGGTTGGGGCCAACGTCCTGACTTTC
CDR3 protein: CASSAPDRVGANVLTF

clone size: NA
V gene: TRBV5-1
J gene: TRBJ2-3
D gene: TRBD2
CDR3 DNA: TGCGCCAGCAGAGTAGCGGGAGGGAGCACAGATACGCAGTATTTT
CDR3 protein: CASRVAGGSTDTQYF

clone size: once
V gene: TRBV5-4
J gene: TRBJ2-1
D gene: NA
CDR3 DNA: TGTGCCAGCAGCTCCGGACTCTCCTACAATGAGCAGTTCTTC
CDR3 protein: CASSSGLSYNEQFF

clone size: NA
V gene: TRBV5-1
J gene: TRBJ1-3
D gene: NA
CDR3 DNA: TGCGCCAGCAGCTCGGGTGTTTCTGGAAACACCATATATTTT
CDR3 protein: CASSSGVSGNTIYF

clone size: NA
V gene: TRBV2
J gene: TRBJ2-3
D gene: NA
CDR3 DNA: TGTGCCAGCAGGCCTGCCGGGACTGTAGATACGCAGTATTTT
CDR3 protein: CASRPAGTVDTQYF

clone size: NA
V gene: TRBV12-3/TRBV12-4
J gene: TRBJ2-5
D gene: NA
CDR3 DNA: TGTGCCAGCAGTTTATTTGAGAAGACCCAGTACTTC
CDR3 protein: CASSLFEKTQYF

clone size: NA
V gene: TRBV21-1
J gene: TRBJ2-7
D gene: NA
CDR3 DNA: TGTGCCAGCAGGGGGGGGACTAGCGAGACCTACGAGCAGTACTTC
CDR3 protein: CASRGGTSETYEQYF

clone size: NA
V gene: TRBV19
J gene: TRBJ1-5
D gene: NA
CDR3 DNA: TGTGCCAGTAGTACCAGCGATTACAATCAGCCCCAGCATTTT
CDR3 protein: CASSTSDYNQPQHF

clone size: NA
V gene: TRBV9
J gene: TRBJ2-1
D gene: TRBD2
CDR3 DNA: TGTGCCAGCAGCGTGGGACTAGCGGGAGGGGCACACAATGAGCAGTTCTTC
CDR3 protein: CASSVGLAGGAHNEQFF

clone size: NA
V gene: TRBV5-4
J gene: TRBJ1-2
D gene: NA
CDR3 DNA: TGTGCCAGCAGCTTCCCCGGGACACCCTATGGCTACACCTTC
CDR3 protein: CASSFPGTPYGYTF

clone size: few
V gene: TRBV9
J gene: TRBJ2-1
D gene: TRBD1
CDR3 DNA: TGTGCCAGCAGCACCGGACAGGAGAACTACAATGAGCAGTTCTTC
CDR3 protein: CASSTGQENYNEQFF

clone size: NA
V gene: TRBV19
J gene: TRBJ1-1
D gene: TRBD1
CDR3 DNA: TGTGCCAGTAGTCTGATCAGGGGGTTTGGCACTGAAGCTTTCTTT
CDR3 protein: CASSLIRGFGTEAFF

clone size: NA
V gene: TRBV5-1
J gene: TRBJ2-5
D gene: NA
CDR3 DNA: TGCGCCAGCAGCTTGGCCTCAGGGAGGGAGACCCAGTACTTC
CDR3 protein: CASSLASGRETQYF

clone size: NA
V gene: TRBV5-1
J gene: TRBJ2-2
D gene: TRBD1
CDR3 DNA: TGCGCCAGCAGCGACCGGACAGGGGGTGTGCGAAACACCGGGGAGCTGTTTTTT
CDR3 protein: CASSDRTGGVRNTGELFF

clone size: NA
V gene: TRBV29-1
J gene: TRBJ2-5
D gene: NA
CDR3 DNA: TGCAGCGTTGCCCACCCTGAGCGTAGCCAGTACTTC
CDR3 protein: CSVAHPERSQYF

clone size: once
V gene: TRBV5-6
J gene: TRBJ2-7
D gene: TRBD2
CDR3 DNA: TGTGCCAGCAGCCAGAGACTAGCGGGAGAAATCAGTCCCTACGAGCAGTACTTC
CDR3 protein: CASSQRLAGEISPYEQYF